The 14 T cell receptor beta chains given below trace back to one sample, sequenced in a study of T-cell memory formation after mild COVID-19. MiXCR was run by TCRdb on the 5' RACE reads, yielding one entry per CDR3 protein. This sample carries roughly 130,000 distinct CDR3 sequences, about a sixth of them seen once, and the ten largest clones take approximately 15%. Material for sequencing was PBMCs or a T cell subset sorted from them (not recorded which). The source is an adult woman who had mild COVID-19 (a few samples of this study predate the infection). Cell type and time point are not known.

The chain recombines TRBV6-2 or TRBV6-3 with TRBJ2-2, with no clear D. V was clipped by 2 bases and J by 0 bases, with 7 bases between them. Per the germline V gene, CDR1 is MNHEY and CDR2 is SVGEGT. This CDR3 spans 15 amino acids. The DNA of the CDR3 is TGTGCCAGCAGTTACCGGAGAGCGAACACCGGGGAGCTGTTTTTT. Amino acid sequence: CASSYRRANTGELFF.

This clonotype has only a few counts. The chain has TRBV5-5 and TRBJ1-1, with a possible D match to TRBD1 (6 bases). The V gene's germline CDR1 is SGHKS and CDR2 YYEKEE (reference sequence). This CDR3 has 12 residues. V was cut by 4 bases and J by 8 bases, with 12 bases left in between. CDR3 nucleotides: TGTGCCAGCAGCCGACAGGTCCAGGAAGCTTTCTTT. Translating it yields CASSRQVQEAFF. The full variable domain, rest sourced from reference TRBV5-5 and TRBJ1-1, is DAGVTQSPTHLIKTRGQQVTLRCSPISGHKSVSWYQQVLGQGPQFIFQYYEKEERGRGNFPDRFSARQFPNYSSELNVNALLLGDSALYLCASSRQVQEAFFGQGTRLTVV.

This clonotype was seen ten or more times. This chain uses TRBV9 with TRBJ2-3, with D maybe TRBD2 (5 bases). This CDR3 region has 15 residues. Trimming took off 7 bases at V and 3 bases at J, with 18 bases between the two ends. The germline V gene has CDR1 SGDLS and CDR2 YYNGEE. The CDR3 DNA is TGTGCCAGCTCCTCCTCGGGTAGCGCGACAGATACGCAGTATTTT. Translating gives CASSSSGSATDTQYF. Together with reference TRBV9 and TRBJ2-3, the CDR3 gives the full variable domain: DSGVTQTPKHLITATGQRVTLRCSPRSGDLSVYWYQQSLDQGLQFLIQYYNGEERAKGNILERFSAQQFPDLHSELNLSSLELGDSALYFCASSSSGSATDTQYFGPGTRLTVL.

This clonotype showed up just a few times. This chain links TRBV7-3 with TRBJ1-6, with 9 bases lining up with TRBD1. Germline V gives CDR1 SGHTA, CDR2 FQGTGA. This CDR3 region has 15 residues. V trimming: 3 bases; J trimming: 7 bases; junction bases outside the gene matches: 4. CDR3 nucleotides: TGTGCCAGCAGCTTGCAAGGACAGGGGAATTCACCCCTCCACTTT. It encodes CASSLQGQGNSPLHF.

This chain links TRBV3-1 with TRBJ1-5; D gene unclear. V was cut by 0 bases and J by 4 bases, with 7 bases left in between. Germline values: CDR1 LGHDT, CDR2 YNNKEL (reference sequence). The CDR3 runs to 14 residues. The CDR3 coding sequence is TGTGCCAGCAGCCAAGATCTAGGAAATCAGCCCCAGCATTTT. The encoded protein is CASSQDLGNQPQHF.

This clonotype was seen only a few times. This rearrangement joins TRBV7-3 to TRBJ2-7; D call uncertain. The length of the CDR3 is 15 residues. The germline V gene encodes CDR1 SGHTA and CDR2 FQGTGA. Trimming pared 4 bases from V and 2 bases from J, leaving 15 bases between. DNA for the CDR3: TGTGCCAGCAGCTCCTCCTCCTTGGGCCCCTACGAGCAGTACTTC. Amino acid sequence: CASSSSSLGPYEQYF.

V is TRBV5-1 and J is TRBJ2-5; 7 nucleotides align to TRBD1. Germline CDR1 reads SGHRS; CDR2 reads YFSETQ. After removal of 1 base from V and 2 bases from J, the junction contained 2 bases not matched to a gene. The CDR3 is 14 residues long. The CDR3 bases are TGCGCCAGCAGCTTGCAGGGACAGCAAGAGACCCAGTACTTC. Its protein product is CASSLQGQQETQYF.

The chain is built from TRBV12-3 or TRBV12-4 and TRBJ2-1; tentative D call: TRBD2 (6 bases). Trimming pared 4 bases from V and 7 bases from J, leaving 14 bases between. This CDR3 is 14 amino acids long. DNA for the CDR3: TGTGCCAGCAGTTCCTTACTAGCTGGGAATGAGCAGTTCTTC. It is translated as CASSSLLAGNEQFF.

The chain joins TRBV7-2 to TRBJ2-1; 7 nucleotides agree with TRBD2. The CDR3 consists of 14 residues. Germline CDR1 SGHTA, CDR2 FQGNSA. V lost 8 bases and J lost 7; bases outside the gene matches: 11. The DNA for the CDR3 is TGTGCCAGCGGAGTCAGTCTAGCGGAAAATGAGCAGTTCTTC. Amino acid sequence: CASGVSLAENEQFF.

This sequence joins TRBV11-2 and TRBJ2-1; TRBD2 agrees at 12 bases. The V gene's germline CDR1 is SGHAT and CDR2 FQNNGV. V lost 4 bases and J lost 0; bases outside the gene matches: 10. This CDR3 is built from 19 residues. CDR3 residues: CASSSWRVTSGSSYNEQFF. CDR3 nucleotides: TGTGCCAGCAGCTCATGGCGGGTGACTAGCGGGAGCTCCTACAATGAGCAGTTCTTC.

J is TRBJ2-3 and V is TRBV6-2 or TRBV6-3, with D hard to call. CDR3 size: 11 residues. The V and J ends lost 5 bases and 2 bases respectively, with 2 bases between them. The germline V gene has CDR1 MNHEY and CDR2 SVGEGT. CDR3: CASSNTDTQYF. The CDR3 DNA reads as TGTGCCAGCAGTAACACAGATACGCAGTATTTT.

The DNA for the CDR3 is TGTGCCAGCAGCAATGGGGGGACTAGCGGGATCGGGGAGACCCAGTACTTC. Translating gives CASSNGGTSGIGETQYF. The chain is built from TRBV6-5 and TRBJ2-5; 13 bases agree with TRBD2. The CDR3 spans 17 residues. Trimming at V came to 6 bases and at J to 5 bases, leaving 12 bases not matched to a gene. The germline gives CDR1 MNHEY, CDR2 SVGAGI.

This clonotype was counted a few times. The DNA of the CDR3 is TGTGCCAGCAGTTACACCAGTTCAGTCTATGGCTACACCTTC. Its protein product is CASSYTSSVYGYTF. The rearrangement uses TRBV6-5 and TRBJ1-2; D is unclear. Trimming pared 2 bases from V and 4 bases from J, leaving 11 bases between. Germline V gene sequence: CDR1 MNHEY, CDR2 SVGAGI. The CDR3 runs to 14 residues.

The chain links TRBV12-3 or TRBV12-4 to TRBJ1-1; TRBD1 matches 9 bases. The CDR3 consists of 13 residues. The V and J ends lost 5 bases and 10 bases, in that order; junction bases with no gene match: 8. The CDR3 bases are TGTGCCAGCAGTACAGGGGGCAAGGGGCGAGCTTTCTTT. Its protein product is CASSTGGKGRAFF.